The subject of this entry is one T cell receptor beta chain. The authors ran a second PCR of about 6 to 11 cycles using a sample-barcoded 5' primer and a J-beta primer mix. Each CDR3 protein is one row after TCRdb ran MiXCR on the 5' RACE reads. The sample carries about 830,000 distinct CDR3 sequences, approximately 65% recorded once. Germline CDR1 DFQATT, CDR2 SNEGSKA (reference sequence). The V end was cut by 1 base, the J end by 8 bases, with 8 bases between. The CDR3 runs 12 residues. The data were obtained in a study of blood T cells in healthy people across ages. Ranging in age from about 6 to 100, the donors were healthy Caucasian individuals from Russia.

The sample consisted of blood. The origin of this receptor is a man aged 30 to 39 in good health. The V call is TRBV20-1, the J call TRBJ1-4, with D uncertain. The chain's CDR3 is CSARAGGEKLFF. As DNA, the CDR3 is TGCAGTGCTAGAGCGGGAGGCGAAAAACTGTTTTTT.